This is a list of T cell receptor beta chains from one sample in a study of shared clonotypes between healthy human individuals. Repertoires were generated with immunoSEQ multiplex PCR, while TCRdb's copy carries only in-frame clones and drops some. Among more than 1,200,000 clones listed, approximately 98.5% were seen once. Sequenced material: naive CD4+ T cells sorted from blood. Every receptor here comes from a man aged 25-45 years in good health. CDR3s include the opening cysteine and the closing phenylalanine or tryptophan. Each record gives: V gene, CDR3 protein.

V gene: TRBV28
CDR3 protein: CASSPGLHTDTQYF

V gene: TRBV28
CDR3 protein: CASGRPEAFF

V gene: TRBV10-2
CDR3 protein: CASRDRAGLAEYEQFF

V gene: TRBV7-2
CDR3 protein: CASSPGQNSYEQYF

V gene: TRBV7-9
CDR3 protein: CASSAGGGDNTGELFF

V gene: TRBV11-2
CDR3 protein: CASSLFVQGWERPTGELFF

V gene: TRBV5-1
CDR3 protein: CASSPRDRVIEQFF

V gene: TRBV5-1
CDR3 protein: CASSFRSGSIYEQYF

V gene: TRBV28
CDR3 protein: CASSFRHSNTEAFF

V gene: TRBV6-5
CDR3 protein: CASGNTYYEQYF

V gene: TRBV5-6
CDR3 protein: CASSFGPTDRGNTGELFF

V gene: TRBV9
CDR3 protein: CASSGADRGGSTGELFF

V gene: TRBV15
CDR3 protein: CATSRGGRNPYEQYF

V gene: TRBV7-2
CDR3 protein: CASSLAGQYTEAFF

V gene: TRBV11-2
CDR3 protein: CASSLLSAGASYEQYF

V gene: TRBV18
CDR3 protein: CASSPDRGRTDTQYF

V gene: TRBV18
CDR3 protein: CASSPLGLAGGRRNNEQFF

V gene: TRBV9
CDR3 protein: CASSSAITGNEQFF

V gene: TRBV2
CDR3 protein: CASSDRGSGANVLTF

V gene: TRBV5-6
CDR3 protein: CASSSYGLSGELFF

V gene: TRBV9
CDR3 protein: CASSTTGRGSPRQYF

V gene: TRBV5-1
CDR3 protein: CASSFRPGQGARGEQFF

V gene: TRBV19
CDR3 protein: CASTKLGRGVSYNEQFF

V gene: TRBV29-1
CDR3 protein: CSVVHTSSTDTQYF

V gene: TRBV6-1
CDR3 protein: CASGKRTSTYEQYF

V gene: TRBV5-6
CDR3 protein: CASSLAAGGGYTF

V gene: TRBV5-1
CDR3 protein: CASRGSSGSRQQYF

V gene: TRBV27
CDR3 protein: CASSLGLERDTQYF

V gene: TRBV18
CDR3 protein: CASSPRRTGLSYEQYF

V gene: TRBV7-2
CDR3 protein: CASSRDRGVTHFPYEQYF

V gene: TRBV5-5
CDR3 protein: CASSLRREGPTDTQYF

V gene: TRBV18
CDR3 protein: CASSPDPGNIQYF

V gene: TRBV10-3
CDR3 protein: CAISSGQGIETQYF

V gene: TRBV4-1
CDR3 protein: CASSQTQILAKNIQYF

V gene: TRBV12-2
CDR3 protein: CASRLGVAMYTQYF

V gene: TRBV7-3
CDR3 protein: CASSSSGSFDEQFF

V gene: TRBV10-3
CDR3 protein: CAHSGGGTYEQYF

V gene: TRBV7-9
CDR3 protein: CASSPWTGTEAFF

V gene: TRBV11-1
CDR3 protein: CASSLASFGGEGTEAFF

V gene: TRBV5-1
CDR3 protein: CASSFQGRQGNTIYF

V gene: TRBV19
CDR3 protein: CASSSHTYEQYF

V gene: TRBV7-2
CDR3 protein: CASSSFGTSSAETQYF

V gene: TRBV5-4
CDR3 protein: CASSLGQDYGYTF

V gene: TRBV19
CDR3 protein: CASSGTWAETQYF

V gene: TRBV7-2
CDR3 protein: CASSLARLEAFF

V gene: TRBV27
CDR3 protein: CASSLTLAGNKETQYF

V gene: TRBV30
CDR3 protein: CAWSVGGLGSNTGELFF

V gene: TRBV6-6
CDR3 protein: CASSLLVGDVTDTQYF

V gene: TRBV4-2
CDR3 protein: CASSQDRGQGYEQYF

V gene: TRBV7-8
CDR3 protein: CASSLFRELFF

V gene: TRBV4-1
CDR3 protein: CASSQPRTRRNEQFF

V gene: TRBV5-4
CDR3 protein: CASRPGTSDSYEQYF

V gene: TRBV4-3
CDR3 protein: CASSQDVGLAKNIQYF

V gene: TRBV18
CDR3 protein: CASSTRDGSTDTQYF

V gene: TRBV29-1
CDR3 protein: CSAKGRTNRGASDTEAFF

V gene: TRBV27
CDR3 protein: CASKVLQRGTEAFF

V gene: TRBV4-1
CDR3 protein: CASNRREGDNEQFF

V gene: TRBV7-9
CDR3 protein: CASSFGGANYGYTF

V gene: TRBV15
CDR3 protein: CATSSEKRGPTGELFF